This T cell receptor beta chain was profiled in a study of blood T cell repertoires in COVID-19. As for the study in general: PBMCs, B-cell-depleted T cells, or T cells provided the cDNA or gDNA that made up the material.

Some clones are missing from TCRdb's copy, which holds only in-frame ones; the method was immunoSEQ multiplex PCR. The sample has more than 25,000 clones, approximately 80% seen once. This clone is a singleton in its sample. The CDR3 is 15 residues long. CDR1 is SEHNR, CDR2 FQNEAQ, per germline (reference sequence). V shed 7 bases and J shed 0 bases, with 14 bases lying between them. Sequenced: peripheral blood. The chain has TRBV7-9 and TRBJ2-3, with TRBD2 as a possible D gene (6 bases). The TCR sequence derives from a human donor in a cohort sampled during active COVID-19. The CDR3: CASTPAGRSTDTQYF. The CDR3 DNA sequence: TGTGCCAGCACCCCCGCGGGACGGAGCACAGATACGCAGTATTTT.